Shown below are 25 T cell receptor beta chains from a single sample sequenced in a study of monozygotic twins with inflammatory bowel disease. From the 5' RACE reads, TCRdb lists one entry per CDR3 protein and no DNA. Recorded for this sample: 350,000 to 400,000 distinct CDR3 sequences. Sequencing was carried out using blood. These receptor sequences come from a human donor with ulcerative colitis or Crohn's disease, or a healthy co-twin of an affected twin (not recorded which).

The chain is built from TRBV4-2 and TRBJ2-2; the TCRdb D gene call, TRBD1, has no DNA to confirm it. The CDR3 consists of 13 residues. The germline gives CDR1 LGHNA, CDR2 YNFKEQ. CDR3 protein: CASSQDLGGALFF.

The genes are TRBV20-1 and TRBJ1-5; TCRdb lists TRBD1, though no DNA is available to test this call. Germline assignment: CDR1 DFQATT and CDR2 SNEGSKA (reference sequence). The CDR3 covers 14 residues. CDR3 sequence reads: CSAKIQGGNQPQHF.

The rearrangement joins TRBV7-8 to TRBJ1-2; TCRdb selects TRBD1, and the lack of DNA leaves this call unchecked. The CDR3 has 15 amino acids. Looked up from germline, CDR1 is SGHVS and CDR2 is FQNEAQ. This CDR3 reads CASSTRTGANYGYTF.

The J gene is TRBJ1-2, the V gene TRBV27; TCRdb returns TRBD1, unconfirmable since there is no DNA. Germline CDR1 MNHEY, CDR2 SMNVEV (reference sequence). This CDR3 has 14 amino acids. The CDR3 reads CASSSLGQNYGYTF.

The chain uses TRBV7-9 and TRBJ2-7; the TRBD1 assignment by TCRdb is unverifiable without DNA. Germline V gene sequence: CDR1 SEHNR, CDR2 FQNEAQ (reference sequence). The CDR3 contains 13 residues. The CDR3 loop is CASSLGSGEEQYF.

The gene calls are TRBV5-6 and TRBJ2-3; TCRdb indicates TRBD1, and absent DNA this call remains unverified. The length of the CDR3 is 17 residues. Germline lookup yields CDR1 SGHDT and CDR2 YYEEEE. CDR3 in amino acids: CASSFKWTGESTDTQYF.

V usage is TRBV9 and J usage is TRBJ2-4; the D gene TCRdb calls, TRBD1, cannot be checked with no DNA. This CDR3 is 14 amino acids long. Germline V CDR1 and CDR2: SGDLS, YYNGEE. CDR3 sequence reads: CASSVGDRLNIQYF. Full variable domain (outside the CDR3, taken from reference TRBV9 and TRBJ2-4): DSGVTQTPKHLITATGQRVTLRCSPRSGDLSVYWYQQSLDQGLQFLIQYYNGEERAKGNILERFSAQQFPDLHSELNLSSLELGDSALYFCASSVGDRLNIQYFGAGTRLSVL.

V usage is TRBV6-2 or TRBV6-3 and J usage is TRBJ1-1; TCRdb selects TRBD1, and the lack of DNA leaves this call unchecked. The germline V gene has CDR1 MNHEY and CDR2 SVGEGT. The CDR3 runs to 12 residues. This chain's CDR3 is CAAGQPNTEAFF.

The gene calls are TRBV3-1 and TRBJ2-4. The CDR3 consists of 14 residues. Germline V CDR1 and CDR2: LGHDT, YNNKEL (reference sequence). This CDR3 is CASSQDQAKNIQYF.

The chain has TRBV12-3 or TRBV12-4 and TRBJ2-1. This CDR3 has 11 amino acids. The CDR3 loop is CASSLRDEQFF.

The chain joins TRBV4-1 to TRBJ1-2. The CDR3 is 14 residues long. The germline V gene encodes CDR1 MGHRA and CDR2 YSYEKL. The CDR3 loop reads CASSPVSSNYGYTF.

The rearrangement links TRBV7-2 to TRBJ2-5; TCRdb indicates TRBD1, and absent DNA this call remains unverified. CDR3 length equals 15 residues. The germline CDR1 and CDR2 sequences are SGHTA and FQGNSA. The CDR3 sequence is CASSLQGFGRETQYF.

The V gene is TRBV7-2, the J gene TRBJ1-6; TCRdb outputs TRBD1, but without DNA this stays unchecked. This CDR3 contains 16 residues. CDR1 is SGHTA, CDR2 FQGNSA, per germline. The chain's CDR3 is CASSHGVGGVGSPLHF.

The chain joins TRBV12-3 or TRBV12-4 to TRBJ2-5. The CDR3 is 12 residues long. The CDR3 protein is CASSNFQETQYF.

The rearrangement uses TRBV29-1 and TRBJ1-2; the D call of TRBD1 rests on TCRdb alone, since no DNA is present to check it. The CDR3 extends over 15 amino acids. Germline V gives CDR1 SQVTM, CDR2 ANQGSEA. CDR3 in amino acids: CSVVYNQGAGSRYTF.

This sequence joins TRBV27 and TRBJ1-1. The germline CDR1 and CDR2 sequences are MNHEY and SMNVEV (reference sequence). The CDR3 has 14 amino acids. CDR3 residues: CASSFGLMNTEAFF.

The CDR3 reads CASSVTGTSTDTQYF. The chain links TRBV28 to TRBJ2-3; TCRdb proposes TRBD1, but this gene call is untestable without DNA. Germline V gene sequence: CDR1 MDHEN, CDR2 SYDVKM. The CDR3 runs to 15 residues.

The V gene is TRBV6-5, the J gene TRBJ2-5. CDR1 is MNHEY, CDR2 SVGAGI, per germline. The CDR3 sequence is 14 residues long. The CDR3 region is CASSYVAAQETQYF.

This chain uses TRBV5-1 with TRBJ1-3; TCRdb names TRBD1, which stays unverified in the absence of DNA. CDR3 length equals 16 residues. CDR1 is SGHRS and CDR2 is YFSETQ in the germline V gene. CDR3 protein: CASSRGTQASGNTIYF.

This chain connects TRBV23-1 to TRBJ1-5. TRBV23-1 is noted as an ORF with a role that remains uncertain. The CDR3 covers 18 residues. The CDR3 spells CASSANGRGRNSNQPQHF.

V gene TRBV7-9 combines with J gene TRBJ1-2. Germline assignment: CDR1 SEHNR and CDR2 FQNEAQ (reference sequence). The CDR3 totals 12 residues. The chain's CDR3 is CASSFEGYGYTF.

The J gene is TRBJ2-7, the V gene TRBV11-2; TCRdb's assignment of TRBD1 cannot be checked, as there is no DNA. This CDR3 spans 16 amino acids. Germline V gene data show CDR1 as SGHAT and CDR2 as FQNNGV. CDR3 amino acids: CASSLDYQGYTYEQYF.

The CDR3 reads CASRLQGTPETQYF. The V gene is TRBV12-3 or TRBV12-4, the J gene TRBJ2-5; no DNA is available, so the TRBD1 call from TCRdb remains unchecked. The CDR3 consists of 14 residues.

The V and J genes are TRBV4-2 and TRBJ2-1; TCRdb selects TRBD1, and the lack of DNA leaves this call unchecked. Germline V gene data show CDR1 as LGHNA and CDR2 as YNFKEQ. This CDR3 is built from 15 residues. CDR3 sequence reads: CASSQDQGAYNEQFF.

J is TRBJ2-2 and V is TRBV5-1; TCRdb proposes TRBD1, but this gene call is untestable without DNA. The V gene's germline CDR1 is SGHRS and CDR2 YFSETQ. The CDR3 sequence is 16 residues long. CDR3 protein: CASSKSWTGNTGELFF.